This TCR beta chain was sequenced during a study of neoadjuvant nivolumab and ipilimumab in lung cancer. The repertoire was sequenced with immunoSEQ multiplex PCR; TCRdb's copy has only in-frame clones and lacks some. The table lists about 7,000 clones, over 80% of them singletons. Study-level results: Only a single major-pathologic-response sample was available for clonality analysis. Only two of four nivolumab-treated tumors gained richness and clonality by surgery.

Note on this clone: The target antigen is unknown.

From germline, CDR1 is LNHNV and CDR2 YYDKDF (reference sequence). The CDR3 sequence is 15 residues long. V was pared by 3 bases and J by 3 bases, with 6 bases of the junction left unmatched. The TCR was taken from an adult with non-small cell lung cancer. The material was tumor tissue, obtained after neoadjuvant nivolumab, alone or with ipilimumab, at or shortly before surgery. The genes are TRBV15 and TRBJ1-1; 8 bases are a match to TRBD1. This chain's CDR3 is CATSSRTGRDTEAFF. The CDR3, as DNA: TGTGCCACCAGCAGCAGGACAGGGCGGGACACTGAAGCTTTCTTT.